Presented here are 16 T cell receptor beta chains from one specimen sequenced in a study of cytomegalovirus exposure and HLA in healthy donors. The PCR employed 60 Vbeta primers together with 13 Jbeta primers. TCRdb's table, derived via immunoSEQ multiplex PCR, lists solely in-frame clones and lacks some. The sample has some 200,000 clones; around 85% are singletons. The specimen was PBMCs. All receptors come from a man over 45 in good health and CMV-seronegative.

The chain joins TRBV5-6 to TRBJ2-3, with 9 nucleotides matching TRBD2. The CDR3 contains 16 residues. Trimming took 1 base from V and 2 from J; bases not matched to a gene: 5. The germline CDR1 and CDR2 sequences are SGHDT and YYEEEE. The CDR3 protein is CASSLLAGVFTDTQYF. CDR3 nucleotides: TGTGCCAGCAGCTTGTTAGCGGGGGTGTTCACAGATACGCAGTATTTT.

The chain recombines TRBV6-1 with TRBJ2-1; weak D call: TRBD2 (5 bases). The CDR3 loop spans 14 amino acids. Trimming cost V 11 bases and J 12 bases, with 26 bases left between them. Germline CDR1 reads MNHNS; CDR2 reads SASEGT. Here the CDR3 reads CASAPGIVPSGQFF. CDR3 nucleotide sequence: TGTGCCTCAGCACCGGGGATCGTTCCGAGCGGGCAGTTCTTC.

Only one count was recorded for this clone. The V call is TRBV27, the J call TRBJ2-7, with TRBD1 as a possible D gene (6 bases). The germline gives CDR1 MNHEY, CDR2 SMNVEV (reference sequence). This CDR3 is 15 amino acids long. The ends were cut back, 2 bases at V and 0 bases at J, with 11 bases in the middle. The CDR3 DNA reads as TGTGCCAGCAGTTTAACCCAGGGGTACTCCTACGAGCAGTACTTC. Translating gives CASSLTQGYSYEQYF.

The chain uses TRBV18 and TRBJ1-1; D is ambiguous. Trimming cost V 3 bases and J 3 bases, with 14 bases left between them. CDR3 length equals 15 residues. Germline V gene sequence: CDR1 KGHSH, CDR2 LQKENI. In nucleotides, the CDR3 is TGTGCCAGCTCACCGAACCGCGACACTGACACTGAAGCTTTCTTT. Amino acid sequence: CASSPNRDTDTEAFF. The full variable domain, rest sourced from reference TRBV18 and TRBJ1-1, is NAGVMQNPRHLVRRRGQEARLRCSPMKGHSHVYWYRQLPEEGLKFMVYLQKENIIDESGMPKERFSAEFPKEGPSILRIQQVVRGDSAAYFCASSPNRDTDTEAFFGQGTRLTVV.

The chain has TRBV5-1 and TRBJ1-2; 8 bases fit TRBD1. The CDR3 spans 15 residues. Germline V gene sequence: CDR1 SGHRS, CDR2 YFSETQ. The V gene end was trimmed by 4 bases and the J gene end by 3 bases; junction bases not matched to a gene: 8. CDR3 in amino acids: CASSQNPDRDYGYTF. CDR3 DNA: TGCGCCAGCAGCCAGAATCCGGACAGGGACTATGGCTACACCTTC.

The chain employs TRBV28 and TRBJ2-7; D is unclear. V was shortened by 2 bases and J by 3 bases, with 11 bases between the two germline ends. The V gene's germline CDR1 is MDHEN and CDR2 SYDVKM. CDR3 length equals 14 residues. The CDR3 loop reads CASSLPGNFYEQYF. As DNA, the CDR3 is TGTGCCAGCAGTTTACCAGGCAACTTCTACGAGCAGTACTTC.

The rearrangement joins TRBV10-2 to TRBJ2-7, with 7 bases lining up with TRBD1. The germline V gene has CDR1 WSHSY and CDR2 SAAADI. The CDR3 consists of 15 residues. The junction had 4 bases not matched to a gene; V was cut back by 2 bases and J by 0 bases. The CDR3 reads CASSEERQGSYEQYF. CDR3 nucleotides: TGCGCCAGCAGTGAGGAACGACAGGGCTCCTACGAGCAGTACTTC.

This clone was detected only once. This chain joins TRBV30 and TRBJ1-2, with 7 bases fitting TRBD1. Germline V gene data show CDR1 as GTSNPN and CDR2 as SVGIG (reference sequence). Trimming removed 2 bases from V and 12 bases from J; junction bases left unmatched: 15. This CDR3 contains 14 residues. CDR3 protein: CAWSLSQGIKGDTF. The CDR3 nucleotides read TGTGCCTGGAGTCTCTCACAGGGGATCAAGGGTGACACCTTC.

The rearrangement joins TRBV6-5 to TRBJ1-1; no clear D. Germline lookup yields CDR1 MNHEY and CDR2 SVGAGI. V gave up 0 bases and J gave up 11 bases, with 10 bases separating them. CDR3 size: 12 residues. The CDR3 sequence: CASSYSTGEAFF. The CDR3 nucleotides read TGTGCCAGCAGTTACTCAACGGGAGAGGCTTTCTTT.

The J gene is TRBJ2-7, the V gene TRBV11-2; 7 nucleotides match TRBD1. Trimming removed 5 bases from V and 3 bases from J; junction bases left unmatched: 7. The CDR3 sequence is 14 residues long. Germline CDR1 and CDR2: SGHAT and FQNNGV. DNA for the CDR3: TGTGCCAGCAGCCCAGGACAGGCTTACTACGAGCAGTACTTC. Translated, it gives CASSPGQAYYEQYF.

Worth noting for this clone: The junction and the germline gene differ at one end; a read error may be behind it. CDR3 bases: TGTGCCAGCAGCTTAGAGACAGGCAATCAGTCCCAGCATTTT. It yields the protein CASSLETGNQSQHF. This chain links TRBV7-2 with TRBJ1-5, with a possible D match to TRBD1 (6 bases). Per germline, CDR1 SGHTA and CDR2 FQGNSA. The length of the CDR3 is 14 residues.

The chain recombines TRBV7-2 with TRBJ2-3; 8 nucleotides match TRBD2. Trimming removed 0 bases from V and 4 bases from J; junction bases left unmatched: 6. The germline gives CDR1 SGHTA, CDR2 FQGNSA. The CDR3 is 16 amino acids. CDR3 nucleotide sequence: TGTGCCAGCAGCTTAGCCCCCGGGACTAGTTCAGATACGCAGTATTTT. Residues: CASSLAPGTSSDTQYF.

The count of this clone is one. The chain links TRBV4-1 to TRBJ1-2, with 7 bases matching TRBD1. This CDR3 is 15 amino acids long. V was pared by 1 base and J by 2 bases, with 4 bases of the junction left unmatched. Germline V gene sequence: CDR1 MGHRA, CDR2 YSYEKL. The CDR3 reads CASSQVTGENYGYTF. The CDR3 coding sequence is TGCGCCAGCAGCCAAGTCACAGGGGAAAACTATGGCTACACCTTC.

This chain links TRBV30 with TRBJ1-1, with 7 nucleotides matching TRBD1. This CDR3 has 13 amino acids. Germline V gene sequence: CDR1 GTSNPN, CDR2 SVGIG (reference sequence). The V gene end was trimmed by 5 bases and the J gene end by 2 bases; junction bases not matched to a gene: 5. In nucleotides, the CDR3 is TGTGCCTGGGGGGGACAGATTAACACTGAAGCTTTCTTT. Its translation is CAWGGQINTEAFF. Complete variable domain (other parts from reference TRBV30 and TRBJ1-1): SQTIHQWPATLVQPVGSPLSLECTVEGTSNPNLYWYRQAAGRGLQLLFYSVGIGQISSEVPQNLSASRPQDRQFILSSKKLLLSDSGFYLCAWGGQINTEAFFGQGTRLTVV.

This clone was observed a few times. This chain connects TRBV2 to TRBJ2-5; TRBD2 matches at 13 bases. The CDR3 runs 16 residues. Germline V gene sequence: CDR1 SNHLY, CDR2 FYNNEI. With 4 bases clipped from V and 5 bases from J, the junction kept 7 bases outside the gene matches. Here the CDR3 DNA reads TGTGCCAGCAGTGGGGGACTAGCGGGGCCGGGGGAGACCCAGTACTTC. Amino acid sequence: CASSGGLAGPGETQYF.

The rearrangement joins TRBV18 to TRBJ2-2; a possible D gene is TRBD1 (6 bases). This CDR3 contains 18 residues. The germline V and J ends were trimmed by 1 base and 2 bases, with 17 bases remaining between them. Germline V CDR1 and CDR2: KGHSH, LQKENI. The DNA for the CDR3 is TGTGCCAGCTCACCACGAAGGTTGACAGGCGATAACACCGGGGAGCTGTTTTTT. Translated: CASSPRRLTGDNTGELFF.